Below, one T cell receptor beta chain is given with its context. cDNA came from about 0.51 to 1 ug RNA primed by random hexamers. Coverage of TCR beta CDR3 amplification by immunoSEQ multiplex PCR extended to 54 Vbeta and 13 Jbeta. A single record per CDR3 protein comes from TCRdb applying MiXCR to the immunoSEQ multiplex PCR reads. The data show 200,000 to 300,000 distinct CDR3 sequences, with 93% seen just once and roughly 0.072% held by the top ten. Sequencing of TCR beta was undertaken in CD8+ and CD4+ T cells derived from blood. Relapsing-remitting disease, either stable or active, was present in the treatment-naive patients who were the multiple sclerosis controls. Trimming took 1 base from V and 6 from J; bases not matched to a gene: 0. Germline CDR1 and CDR2: LGHDT and YNNKEL (reference sequence). The CDR3 spans 13 residues. This entry belongs to a study of CD8 T cells in Susac syndrome.

The specimen was CD4+ T cells from PBMCs. This rearrangement joins TRBV3-1 to TRBJ2-4; TRBD1 matches 7 bases. The sequence came from a human donor with multiple sclerosis. The CDR3 DNA reads as TGTGCCAGCAGCCAAGGGGACAGAAACATTCAGTACTTC. It translates to CASSQGDRNIQYF. The complete variable domain, with remaining parts taken from reference TRBV3-1 and TRBJ2-4, reads DTAVSQTPKYLVTQMGNDKSIKCEQNLGHDTMYWYKQDSKKFLKIMFSYNNKELIINETVPNRFSPKSPDKAHLNLHINSLELGDSAVYFCASSQGDRNIQYFGAGTRLSVL.